This record looks at one TCR beta chain sequence and its context. J was trimmed by 7 bases and V by 1 base; bases with no gene match: 1. CDR1 is SGHVS and CDR2 is FNYEAQ in the germline V gene. The CDR3 has 13 residues. Enrolled through a virtual design, the participants were between about 18 and 100 years of age and came from approximately 25 US areas. Cohort allocation depended upon clinical history that participants reported. Assay used: immunoSEQ multiplex PCR; TCRdb lists only in-frame clones, some missing. The repertoire holds some 220,000 clones, roughly 83% seen once, with approximately 1.3% in the top ten. The sample belongs to a study of blood T cell repertoires in COVID-19. Study summary: Acute-phase and convalescent COVID-19 samples originated in the United States, Italy and Spain. T cells, B-cell-depleted T cells, or PBMCs supplied cDNA or gDNA.

The receptor's source is a woman aged 40 to 49 with acute COVID-19. The sequencing sample was made of PBMCs or T cells enriched from blood (not recorded which). This chain connects TRBV7-6 to TRBJ1-2; 9 nucleotides line up with TRBD1. DNA for the CDR3: TGTGCCAGCAGCTTAGGACAGGGGGGTGGCTACACCTTC. Translating gives CASSLGQGGGYTF. Full variable domain (rest looked up from reference TRBV7-6 and TRBJ1-2): GAGVSQSPRYKVTKRGQDVALRCDPISGHVSLYWYRQALGQGPEFLTYFNYEAQQDKSGLPNDRFSAERPEGSISTLTIQRTEQRDSAMYRCASSLGQGGGYTFGSGTRLTVV.